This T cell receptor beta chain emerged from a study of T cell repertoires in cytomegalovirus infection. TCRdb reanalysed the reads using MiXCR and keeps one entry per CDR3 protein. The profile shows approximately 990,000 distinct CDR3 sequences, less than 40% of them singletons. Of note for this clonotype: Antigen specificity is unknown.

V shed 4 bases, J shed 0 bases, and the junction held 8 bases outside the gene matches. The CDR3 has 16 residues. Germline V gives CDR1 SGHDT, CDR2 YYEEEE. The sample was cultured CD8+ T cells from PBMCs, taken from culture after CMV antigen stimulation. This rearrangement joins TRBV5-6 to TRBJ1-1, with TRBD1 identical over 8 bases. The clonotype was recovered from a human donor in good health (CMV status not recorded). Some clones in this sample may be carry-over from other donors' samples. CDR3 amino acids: CASSVDRGSLNTEAFF. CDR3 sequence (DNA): TGTGCCAGCAGCGTAGACAGGGGCTCCCTGAACACTGAAGCTTTCTTT.